This paragraph covers one TCR beta chain sequence. The antigen remains unidentified. Only in-frame clones appear in the TCRdb table, and some are missing; sequencing was by immunoSEQ multiplex PCR. The sample yields more than 60,000 clones, 70% to 75% seen once. This specimen comes from a study of vaccination effects on CD4 cells after COVID-19. Deletions cut 3 bases from V and 5 bases from J, with 8 bases between. This CDR3 has 13 residues. Germline CDR1 and CDR2: KGHSH and LQKENI. When around 10 days of culture had elapsed, CD4+ T cells were isolated. Every participant took two doses of the BNT162b2 or mRNA-1273 vaccine. Vaccine recipients lacked prior SARS-CoV-2 infection and had negative nucleocapsid antibodies.

The sample consisted of CD4+ T cells from PBMCs cultured without peptide, taken after COVID-19 vaccination. The chain employs TRBV18 and TRBJ2-1, with D possibly called TRBD1 or TRBD2 (5 bases each). This receptor was taken from a human donor who received a COVID-19 vaccine. DNA of the CDR3: TGTGCCAGCTCACCGGGACGGGACAATGAGCAGTTCTTC. This codes for CASSPGRDNEQFF.